Listed here are 18 T cell receptor beta chains from one sample, sequenced in a study of Tregs in tolerant kidney transplant recipients. This table comes from immunoSEQ multiplex PCR, and its TCRdb copy is limited to in-frame clones, with some not included. The repertoire holds about 87,000 clones, with approximately 94% as singletons. The input for sequencing was CD4+ T cells from blood, taken before the transplant. Source of these receptors: a human donor who received a combined kidney and bone marrow transplant.

This chain links TRBV10-2 with TRBJ1-5; possible D gene TRBD1, 6 bases. The CDR3 has 15 amino acids. Germline assignment: CDR1 WSHSY and CDR2 SAAADI. V dropped 7 bases and J dropped 2 bases, with 15 bases sitting between them. CDR3 bases: TGCGCCAGCAATCCCGGGGGGGCCGGCAATCAGCCCCAGCATTTT. Its protein product is CASNPGGAGNQPQHF.

The CDR3 sequence: CASSPGYGQGFEQYF. CDR3 in DNA: TGTGCCAGCTCACCAGGGTACGGACAGGGGTTTGAGCAGTACTTC. The chain joins TRBV18 to TRBJ2-7; 9 nucleotides line up with TRBD1. The CDR3 extends over 15 amino acids. CDR1 and CDR2 (germline): KGHSH, LQKENI. V was clipped by 2 bases and J by 7 bases; unmatched bases: 9.

The chain couples TRBV30 to TRBJ1-2; D is undetermined. The V end lost 3 bases, the J end lost 4 bases, and 12 bases lay between the germline ends. Germline-derived CDR1 and CDR2 are GTSNPN and SVGIG (reference sequence). This CDR3 has 13 residues. CDR3: CAWRQEDLYGYTF. The CDR3 coding sequence is TGTGCCTGGAGGCAGGAAGATCTCTATGGCTACACCTTC.

Remarks on this clone: In this CDR3 the conserved last residue, phenylalanine or tryptophan, is missing, so a read error is likely. The rearrangement uses TRBV6-5 and TRBJ2-7; 7 bases align to TRBD1. Germline values: CDR1 MNHEY, CDR2 SVGAGI. After removal of 8 bases from V and 5 bases from J, the junction contained 9 bases not matched to a gene. The CDR3 runs to 13 residues. The CDR3 here is CASDREIDHEQYL. CDR3 coding DNA: TGTGCCAGCGACAGGGAGATCGACCACGAGCAGTACCTC.

This clone has just one count. The chain carries TRBV27 and TRBJ2-2; D is uncertain. The CDR3 has 13 residues. Germline loops: CDR1 MNHEY, CDR2 SMNVEV (reference sequence). The V and J ends lost 3 bases and 5 bases respectively, with 7 bases between them. The DNA of the CDR3 is TGTGCCAGCAGTTTCAGGTTAACCGGGGAGCTGTTTTTT. Encoded protein: CASSFRLTGELFF.

The rearrangement uses TRBV27 and TRBJ2-7, with D possibly matching TRBD1 (6 bases). This CDR3 contains 13 residues. Germline CDR1 MNHEY, CDR2 SMNVEV (reference sequence). Trimming pared 5 bases from V and 3 bases from J, leaving 11 bases between. CDR3 sequence reads: CASSKQGRYEQYF. The CDR3 DNA follows: TGTGCCAGCAGTAAGCAGGGGCGCTACGAGCAGTACTTC.

This clone turned up a few times. The chain is built from TRBV5-1 and TRBJ2-5; 13 bases are shared with TRBD2. Germline V gives CDR1 SGHRS, CDR2 YFSETQ. The CDR3 sequence is 18 residues long. J lost 0 bases, V lost 5 bases, and 10 bases had no gene match. CDR3 in amino acids: CASSQPGLAGPYQETQYF. CDR3 sequence (DNA): TGCGCCAGCAGTCAACCGGGACTAGCGGGACCGTACCAAGAGACCCAGTACTTC.

This clone was counted once. This chain uses TRBV6-4 with TRBJ1-5, with 7 bases aligning to TRBD1. CDR1 is MRHNA and CDR2 is SNTAGT in the germline V gene. V trimming: 1 base; J trimming: 1 base; junction bases outside the gene matches: 10. There are 18 residues in the CDR3. The CDR3 nucleotides are TGTGCCAGCAGTGACTTGGAACAGGGGACGGGAAGCAATCAGCCCCAGCATTTT. It is translated as CASSDLEQGTGSNQPQHF.

The chain recombines TRBV5-1 with TRBJ2-3; 9 positions match TRBD1. There are 17 residues in the CDR3. J was trimmed by 2 bases and V by 0 bases; bases with no gene match: 7. Germline V gives CDR1 SGHRS, CDR2 YFSETQ. Written as DNA, the CDR3 is TGCGCCAGCAGCTTGGCCTTGACAGGGGGGAACACAGATACGCAGTATTTT. This codes for CASSLALTGGNTDTQYF. The variable domain in full, completed from reference TRBV5-1 and TRBJ2-3, reads KAGVTQTPRYLIKTRGQQVTLSCSPISGHRSVSWYQQTPGQGLQFLFEYFSETQRNKGNFPGRFSGRQFSNSRSEMNVSTLELGDSALYLCASSLALTGGNTDTQYFGPGTRLTVL.

V usage is TRBV30 and J usage is TRBJ1-4, with 11 bases lining up with TRBD1. J gave up 8 bases and V 2 bases, and 4 bases lay outside the gene matches. Per germline, CDR1 GTSNPN and CDR2 SVGIG (reference sequence). This CDR3 contains 14 residues. The CDR3 here is CAWSMGQGGEKLFF. The CDR3 DNA is TGTGCCTGGAGTATGGGACAGGGGGGCGAAAAACTGTTTTTT.

This clone was seen a few times. This CDR3 is CASSHVDRAPSGEKLFF. CDR3 in DNA: TGCGCCAGCAGCCACGTAGACAGGGCCCCGTCGGGTGAAAAACTGTTTTTT. The gene calls are TRBV4-3 and TRBJ1-4; 7 nucleotides line up with TRBD1. The CDR3 sequence is 17 residues long. Germline values: CDR1 LGHNA, CDR2 YSLEER. Trimming cost V 3 bases and J 7 bases; bases outside gene matches: 14.

CDR3 amino acids: CASSLRVPAYEQYF. The CDR3 nucleotides read TGTGCCAGCAGTTTACGAGTTCCGGCCTACGAGCAGTACTTC. The V call is TRBV28, the J call TRBJ2-7, with no clear D. V dropped 2 bases and J dropped 2 bases, with 10 bases sitting between them. Looked up from germline, CDR1 is MDHEN and CDR2 is SYDVKM. The CDR3 is 14 amino acids.

The CDR3 reads CASSASGGPREQYF. As DNA, the CDR3 is TGTGCCAGCTCCGCTAGCGGGGGGCCCCGAGAGCAGTACTTC. The chain joins TRBV18 to TRBJ2-7, with 11 bases identical to TRBD2. After removal of 6 bases from V and 7 bases from J, the junction contained 8 bases not matched to a gene. The length of the CDR3 is 14 residues. Germline lookup yields CDR1 KGHSH and CDR2 LQKENI.

The sample holds one count of this clone. The rearrangement uses TRBV9 and TRBJ2-7, with D possibly matching TRBD1 (6 bases). Germline V CDR1 and CDR2: SGDLS, YYNGEE. The CDR3 is made up of 16 amino acids. Between the trimmed V and J ends, which lost 3 bases and 1 base, there was a span of 17 bases. The CDR3 reads CASSADRDNPSYEQYF. In DNA, the CDR3 is TGTGCCAGCAGCGCCGACCGGGACAACCCGTCCTACGAGCAGTACTTC.

The chain couples TRBV6-1 to TRBJ2-1, with TRBD1 matching 9 bases. Germline V CDR1 and CDR2: MNHNS, SASEGT. The CDR3 loop spans 17 amino acids. J gave up 5 bases and V 4 bases, and 12 bases lay outside the gene matches. CDR3 sequence: CASSVYPGQGGNNEQFF. The CDR3 nucleotides read TGTGCCAGCAGTGTCTATCCGGGACAGGGTGGAAACAATGAGCAGTTCTTC.

V is TRBV19 and J is TRBJ2-7; 8 bases match TRBD1. J lost 7 bases, V lost 5 bases, and 13 bases had no gene match. Germline assignment: CDR1 LNHDA and CDR2 SQIVND (reference sequence). CDR3 length equals 15 residues. Written as DNA, the CDR3 is TGTGCCAGTAGTTCTGGGACAGGTGGCGGGCGGGAGCAGTACTTC. Its translation is CASSSGTGGGREQYF.

This clone was picked up one time. The V gene is TRBV5-1, the J gene TRBJ2-6; no clear D gene. The V gene lost 0 bases and the J gene lost 2 bases, with 12 bases spanning the gap. CDR3 length: 17 residues. The germline V gene encodes CDR1 SGHRS and CDR2 YFSETQ. The CDR3 protein is CASSLERFRPGANVLTF. The CDR3 region has the DNA TGCGCCAGCAGCTTGGAACGGTTCCGTCCTGGGGCCAACGTCCTGACTTTC.

The chain uses TRBV6-5 and TRBJ1-5, with D perhaps matching TRBD1 (5 bases). Germline V gene sequence: CDR1 MNHEY, CDR2 SVGAGI. This CDR3 contains 15 residues. The V end was cut by 2 bases, the J end by 3 bases, with 11 bases between. The CDR3 sequence: CASSYGWGLNQPQHF. In nucleotides, the CDR3 is TGTGCCAGCAGTTACGGATGGGGCCTCAATCAGCCCCAGCATTTT.